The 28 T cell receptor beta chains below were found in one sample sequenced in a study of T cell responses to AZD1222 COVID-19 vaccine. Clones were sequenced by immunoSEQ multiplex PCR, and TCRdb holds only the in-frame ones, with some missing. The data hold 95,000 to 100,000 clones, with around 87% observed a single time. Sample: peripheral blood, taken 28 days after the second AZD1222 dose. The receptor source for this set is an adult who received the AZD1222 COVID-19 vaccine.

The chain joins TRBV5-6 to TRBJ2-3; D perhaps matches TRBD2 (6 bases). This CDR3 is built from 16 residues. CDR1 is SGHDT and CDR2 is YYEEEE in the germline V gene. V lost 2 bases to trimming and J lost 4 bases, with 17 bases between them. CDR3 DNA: TGTGCCAGCAGCTTCACTCAGGGAGGTGAGGCAGATACGCAGTATTTT. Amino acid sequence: CASSFTQGGEADTQYF.

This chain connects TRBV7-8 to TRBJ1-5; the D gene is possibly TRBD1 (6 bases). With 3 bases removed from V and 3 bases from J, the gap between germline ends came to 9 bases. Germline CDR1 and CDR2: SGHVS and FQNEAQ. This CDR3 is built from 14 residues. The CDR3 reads CASSFRGANQPQHF. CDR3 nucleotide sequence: TGTGCCAGCAGCTTTCGGGGGGCCAATCAGCCCCAGCATTTT. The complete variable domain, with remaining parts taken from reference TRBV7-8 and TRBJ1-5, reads GAGVSQSPRYKVAKRGQDVALRCDPISGHVSLFWYQQALGQGPEFLTYFQNEAQLDKSGLPSDRFFAERPEGSVSTLKIQRTQQEDSAVYLCASSFRGANQPQHFGDGTRLSIL.

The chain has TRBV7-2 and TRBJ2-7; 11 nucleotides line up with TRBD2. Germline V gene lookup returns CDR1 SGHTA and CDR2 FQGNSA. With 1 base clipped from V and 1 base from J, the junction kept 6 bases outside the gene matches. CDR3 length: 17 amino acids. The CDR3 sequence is CASSLVPGLAGSYEQYF. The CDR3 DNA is TGTGCCAGCAGCTTAGTCCCCGGACTAGCGGGTTCCTACGAGCAGTACTTC.

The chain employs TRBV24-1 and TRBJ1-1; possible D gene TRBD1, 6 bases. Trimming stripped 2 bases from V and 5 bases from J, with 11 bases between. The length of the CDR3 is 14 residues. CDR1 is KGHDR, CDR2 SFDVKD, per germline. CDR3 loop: CATSDSQGRTEAFF. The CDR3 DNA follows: TGTGCCACCAGTGATTCCCAGGGGCGAACTGAAGCTTTCTTT.

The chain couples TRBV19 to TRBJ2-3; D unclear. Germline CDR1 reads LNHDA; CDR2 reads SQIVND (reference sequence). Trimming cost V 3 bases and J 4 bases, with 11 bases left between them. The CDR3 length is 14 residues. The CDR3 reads CASSMGFVADTQYF. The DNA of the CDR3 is TGTGCCAGTAGTATGGGGTTCGTCGCAGATACGCAGTATTTT.

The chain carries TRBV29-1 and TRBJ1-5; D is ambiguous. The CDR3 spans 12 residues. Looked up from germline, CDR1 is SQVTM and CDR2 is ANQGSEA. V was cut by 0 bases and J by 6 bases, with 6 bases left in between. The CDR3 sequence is CSVEDAGQPQHF. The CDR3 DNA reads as TGCAGCGTTGAAGATGCCGGTCAGCCCCAGCATTTT.

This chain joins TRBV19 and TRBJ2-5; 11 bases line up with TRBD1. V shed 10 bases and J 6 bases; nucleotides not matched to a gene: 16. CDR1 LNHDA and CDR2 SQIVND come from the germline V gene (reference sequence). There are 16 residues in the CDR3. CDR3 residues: CATLGYRTGGFKTQYF. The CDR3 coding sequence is TGTGCCACCCTCGGATATCGGACAGGGGGCTTTAAGACCCAGTACTTC.

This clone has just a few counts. The CDR3 nucleotides read TGCGCCAGCAGTGAGGGGTTCGAGCAGTACTTC. Residues: CASSEGFEQYF. The gene calls are TRBV10-1 and TRBJ2-7; no reliable D call. The CDR3 contains 11 residues. Trimming left V 2 bases short and J 6 bases short, with 5 bases between. CDR1 is WNHNN, CDR2 SYGVQD, per germline (reference sequence).

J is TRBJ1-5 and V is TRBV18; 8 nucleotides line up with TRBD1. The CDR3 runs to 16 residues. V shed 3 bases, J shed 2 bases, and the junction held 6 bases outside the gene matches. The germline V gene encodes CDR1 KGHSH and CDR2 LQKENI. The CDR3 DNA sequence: TGTGCCAGCTCACCCTCGACAGGGGCCCGCAATCAGCCCCAGCATTTT. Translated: CASSPSTGARNQPQHF.

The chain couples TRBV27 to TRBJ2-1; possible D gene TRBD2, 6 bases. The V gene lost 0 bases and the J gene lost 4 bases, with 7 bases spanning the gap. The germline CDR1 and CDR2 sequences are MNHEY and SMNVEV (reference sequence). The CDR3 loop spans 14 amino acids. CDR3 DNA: TGTGCCAGCAGTTTATCGGGGGGTTACAATGAGCAGTTCTTC. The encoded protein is CASSLSGGYNEQFF.

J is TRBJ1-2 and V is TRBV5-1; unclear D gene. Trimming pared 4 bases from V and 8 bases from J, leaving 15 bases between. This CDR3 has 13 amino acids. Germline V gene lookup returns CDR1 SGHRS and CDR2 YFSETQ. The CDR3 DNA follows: TGCGCCAGCAGCGTCCCGACGGCGGGGGGCTACACCTTC. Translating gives CASSVPTAGGYTF. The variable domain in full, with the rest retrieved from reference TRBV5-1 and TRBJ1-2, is KAGVTQTPRYLIKTRGQQVTLSCSPISGHRSVSWYQQTPGQGLQFLFEYFSETQRNKGNFPGRFSGRQFSNSRSEMNVSTLELGDSALYLCASSVPTAGGYTFGSGTRLTVV.

CDR3 sequence reads: CASSVAEGGEQFF. The CDR3 DNA is TGTGCCAGCAGCGTAGCTGAGGGGGGTGAGCAGTTCTTC. The J gene is TRBJ2-1, the V gene TRBV9, with D perhaps being TRBD1 or TRBD2 (6 bases each). The CDR3 has 13 residues. Germline values: CDR1 SGDLS, CDR2 YYNGEE. The ends were cut back, 0 bases at V and 9 bases at J, with 10 bases in the middle.

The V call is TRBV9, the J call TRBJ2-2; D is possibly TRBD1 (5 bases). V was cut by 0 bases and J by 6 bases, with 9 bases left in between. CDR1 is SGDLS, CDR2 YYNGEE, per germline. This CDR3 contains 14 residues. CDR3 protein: CASSVAQGAGELFF. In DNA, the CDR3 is TGTGCCAGCAGCGTAGCCCAAGGGGCCGGGGAGCTGTTTTTT.

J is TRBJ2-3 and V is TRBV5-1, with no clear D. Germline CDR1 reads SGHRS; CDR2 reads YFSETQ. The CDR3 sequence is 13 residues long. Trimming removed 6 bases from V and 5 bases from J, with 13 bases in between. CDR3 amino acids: CASTSFFRDTQYF. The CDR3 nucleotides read TGCGCCAGCACCTCCTTTTTCAGAGATACGCAGTATTTT.

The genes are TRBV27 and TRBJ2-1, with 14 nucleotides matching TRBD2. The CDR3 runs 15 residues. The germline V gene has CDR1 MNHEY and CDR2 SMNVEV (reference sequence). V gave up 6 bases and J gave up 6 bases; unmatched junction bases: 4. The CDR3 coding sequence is TGTGCCAGCAGACCGGGACTAGCGGGGGTCAATGAGCAGTTCTTC. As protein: CASRPGLAGVNEQFF.

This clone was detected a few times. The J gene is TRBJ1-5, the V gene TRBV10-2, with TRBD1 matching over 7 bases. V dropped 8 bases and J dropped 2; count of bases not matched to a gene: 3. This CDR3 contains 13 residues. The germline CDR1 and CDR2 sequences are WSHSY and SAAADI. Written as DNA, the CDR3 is TGCGCCAGCGCCGACAGGGGCAATCAGCCCCAGCATTTT. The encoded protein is CASADRGNQPQHF.

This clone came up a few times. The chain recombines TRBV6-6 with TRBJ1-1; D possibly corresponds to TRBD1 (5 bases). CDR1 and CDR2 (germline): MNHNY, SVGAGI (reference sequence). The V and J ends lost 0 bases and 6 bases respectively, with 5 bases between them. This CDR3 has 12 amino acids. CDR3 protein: CASSYSGPEAFF. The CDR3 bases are TGTGCCAGCAGTTACTCGGGGCCTGAAGCTTTCTTT.

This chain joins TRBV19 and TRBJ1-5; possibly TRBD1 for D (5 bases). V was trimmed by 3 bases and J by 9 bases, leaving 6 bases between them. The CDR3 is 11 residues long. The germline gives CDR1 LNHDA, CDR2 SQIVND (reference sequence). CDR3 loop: CASSMGRPQHF. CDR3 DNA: TGTGCCAGTAGTATGGGGCGGCCCCAGCATTTT.

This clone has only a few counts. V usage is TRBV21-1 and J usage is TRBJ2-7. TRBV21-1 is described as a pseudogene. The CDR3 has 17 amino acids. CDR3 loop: CASSKAEGVYTGCEQYF. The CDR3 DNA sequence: TGTGCCAGCAGCAAAGCGGAGGGGGTTTATACCGGCTGCGAGCAGTACTTC.

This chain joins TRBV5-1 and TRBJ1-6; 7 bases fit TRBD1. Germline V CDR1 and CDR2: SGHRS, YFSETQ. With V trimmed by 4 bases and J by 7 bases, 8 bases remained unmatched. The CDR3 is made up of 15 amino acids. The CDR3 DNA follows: TGCGCCAGCAGCGGAACCGGGACAGAGAATTCACCCCTCCACTTT. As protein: CASSGTGTENSPLHF.

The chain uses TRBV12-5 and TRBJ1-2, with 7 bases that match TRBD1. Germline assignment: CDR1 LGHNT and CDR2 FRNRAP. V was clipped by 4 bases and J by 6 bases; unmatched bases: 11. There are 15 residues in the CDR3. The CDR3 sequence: CASGSETHRGHGYTF. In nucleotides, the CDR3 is TGTGCTAGTGGTTCCGAAACCCACAGGGGACATGGCTACACCTTC.

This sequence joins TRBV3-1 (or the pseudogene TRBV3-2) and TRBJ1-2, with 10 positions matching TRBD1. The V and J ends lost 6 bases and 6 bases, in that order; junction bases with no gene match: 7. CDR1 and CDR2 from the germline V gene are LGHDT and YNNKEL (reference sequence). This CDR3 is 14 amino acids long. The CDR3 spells CASSPDRGIDGYTF. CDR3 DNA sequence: TGTGCCAGCAGTCCGGACAGGGGGATAGATGGCTACACCTTC.

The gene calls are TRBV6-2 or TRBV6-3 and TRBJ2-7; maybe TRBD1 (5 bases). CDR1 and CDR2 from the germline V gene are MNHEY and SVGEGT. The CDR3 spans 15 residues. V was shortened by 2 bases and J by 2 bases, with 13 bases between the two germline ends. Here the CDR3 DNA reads TGTGCCAGCAGTTACGACAGCGCAGGAGCCTACGAGCAGTACTTC. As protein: CASSYDSAGAYEQYF.

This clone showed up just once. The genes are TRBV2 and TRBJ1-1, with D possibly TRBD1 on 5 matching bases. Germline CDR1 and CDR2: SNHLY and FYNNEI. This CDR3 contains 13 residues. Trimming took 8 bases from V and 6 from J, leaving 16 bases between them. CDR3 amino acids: CASLRQLLAEAFF. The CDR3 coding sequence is TGTGCCAGCTTACGACAGCTCCTGGCTGAAGCTTTCTTT.

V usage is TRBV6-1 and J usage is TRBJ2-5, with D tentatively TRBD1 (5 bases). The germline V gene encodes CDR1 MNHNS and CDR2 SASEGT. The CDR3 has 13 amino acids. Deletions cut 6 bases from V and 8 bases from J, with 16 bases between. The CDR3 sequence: CASRNSQGLTQYF. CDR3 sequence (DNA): TGTGCCAGCAGAAACTCCCAGGGTCTCACCCAGTACTTC.

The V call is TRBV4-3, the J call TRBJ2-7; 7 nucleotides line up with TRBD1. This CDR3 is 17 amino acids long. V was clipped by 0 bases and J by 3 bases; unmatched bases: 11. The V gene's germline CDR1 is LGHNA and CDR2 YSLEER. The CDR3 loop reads CASSQDYTGAFHYEQYF. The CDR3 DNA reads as TGCGCCAGCAGCCAAGATTATACAGGGGCCTTCCACTACGAGCAGTACTTC.

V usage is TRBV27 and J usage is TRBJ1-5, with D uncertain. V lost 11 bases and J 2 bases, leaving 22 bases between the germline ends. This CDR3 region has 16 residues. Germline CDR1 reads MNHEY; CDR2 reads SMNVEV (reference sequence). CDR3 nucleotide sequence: TGTGCCCCGCCGAGGGTGGAATTCCTGGGCAATCAGCCCCAGCATTTT. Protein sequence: CAPPRVEFLGNQPQHF.

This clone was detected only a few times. CDR3 sequence (DNA): TGTGCCAGCAGCGTAGCTACCGGGAGGGCCTACGAGCAGTACTTC. This encodes CASSVATGRAYEQYF. This chain connects TRBV9 to TRBJ2-7; TRBD2 matches 8 bases. This CDR3 has 15 amino acids. Trimming removed 0 bases from V and 2 bases from J; junction bases left unmatched: 4. Per germline, CDR1 SGDLS and CDR2 YYNGEE.